One T cell receptor (beta chain) is described in this entry. Authors' analysis steps: Amplified reference gene primers provided the basis for estimating nucleated cell counts. Measured with immunoSEQ multiplex PCR; TCRdb has only the in-frame clones, and not every one. The DNA was the basis for D and trimming; V, J and clone size are from that table. The table lists roughly 300,000 clones, about 89% of them singletons. The record originates from a study of blood T cell repertoires in COVID-19. Study context: Nucleic acid was either cDNA or gDNA, and it came from T cells, B-cell-depleted T cells, or PBMCs.

Germline V gene lookup returns CDR1 SEHNR and CDR2 FQNEAQ (reference sequence). This CDR3 comprises 14 residues. V dropped 5 bases and J dropped 8; count of bases not matched to a gene: 8. The receptor comes from a woman aged 50 to 60 who had recovered from COVID-19. The chain couples TRBV7-9 to TRBJ2-1; TRBD1 matches 8 bases. Source material: peripheral blood. The chain's CDR3 is CASSLGQGSYEQFF. CDR3 DNA sequence: TGTGCCAGCAGCCTCGGACAGGGAAGTTATGAGCAGTTCTTC.